This T cell receptor beta chain was retrieved from a study of cytomegalovirus exposure and HLA in healthy donors. Looking at the study overall: Early released data had around 89 million unique TCRs, all coming from HLA-typed donors.

The PCR made use of 60 Vbeta and 13 Jbeta primers. Using immunoSEQ multiplex PCR, the repertoire was profiled, and TCRdb retains in-frame clones only, with some absent. The top ten hold 4.9% of the sample, which has approximately 150,000 clones, 80% to 90% seen once. Findings of the study overall: For presence/absence analyses, sequencing depth was assumed to be roughly uniform across donors. The Asian-associated ancestry cluster reportedly had fewer N-insertions than the approximately 610-donor mean in a later analysis. There were 160 or so TCR beta chains listed as cytomegalovirus-associated.

V shed 2 bases, J shed 4 bases, and the junction held 0 bases outside the gene matches. Looked up from germline, CDR1 is MNHEY and CDR2 is SVGAGI. The CDR3 totals 14 residues. For this clone: Its antigen is currently unknown.

The sequence was collected from a woman under 30 in good health and CMV-seropositive. The chain recombines TRBV6-5 with TRBJ1-3; 9 bases map to TRBD1. Sequenced: PBMCs. The CDR3 sequence: CASSYGQGGNTIYF. The CDR3 DNA reads as TGTGCCAGCAGTTACGGACAGGGGGGAAACACCATATATTTT.